One sample yielded the 4 T cell receptor beta chains listed below, sequenced in a study of regulatory T cells in long-lasting Graves disease. Researchers made TCR beta libraries by using iRepertoire HTBI primers and running Arm-PCR on CDR3 regions. TCRdb fed the multiplex PCR reads into MiXCR, producing one record per CDR3 protein. Of roughly 700,000 distinct CDR3 sequences in the sample, about 30% are singletons; the top ten hold roughly 40%. The time point: persistent/refractory GD, antithyroid drugs over 5 years with positive TRAb. PBMCs were the source of the RNA used for TCR sequencing. The sequencing here drew on peripheral blood mononuclear cells (PBMCs), taken when the disease was refractory, from a patient treated with antithyroid drugs. These receptors all come from a female donor with Graves disease.

The V call is TRBV15, the J call TRBJ1-6; 9 bases agree with TRBD1. This CDR3 has 18 residues. Germline CDR1 is LNHNV and CDR2 is YYDKDF (reference sequence). Unmatched junction bases numbered 9, after V lost 2 bases and J lost 4 bases. In DNA, the CDR3 is TGTGCCACCAGCAGACCCAACAGGGGGCGCGTTTATAATTCACCCCTCCACTTT. Amino acid sequence: CATSRPNRGRVYNSPLHF.

As DNA, the CDR3 is TGTGCCAGCAGCCCCGAGGGGAGTGGGCAAGAGACCCAGTACTTC. Encoded protein: CASSPEGSGQETQYF. This rearrangement joins TRBV7-9 to TRBJ2-5; D could derive from TRBD1 or TRBD2 (5 bases each). Trimming stripped 5 bases from V and 2 bases from J, with 15 bases between. Per the germline V gene, CDR1 is SEHNR and CDR2 is FQNEAQ (reference sequence). The CDR3 consists of 15 residues. Supplemented by reference TRBV7-9 and TRBJ2-5, the full variable domain reads DTGVSQNPRHKITKRGQNVTFRCDPISEHNRLYWYRQTLGQGPEFLTYFQNEAQLEKSRLLSDRFSAERPKGSFSTLEIQRTEQGDSAMYLCASSPEGSGQETQYFGPGTRLLVL.

This clonotype was picked up many times. Here the CDR3 reads CASSSPVTGPNQPQHF. The CDR3 DNA sequence: TGTGCCAGCAGTTCCCCGGTGACAGGGCCGAATCAGCCCCAGCATTTT. The chain has TRBV28 and TRBJ1-5, with 7 bases aligning to TRBD1. V trimming: 4 bases; J trimming: 4 bases; junction bases outside the gene matches: 10. The V gene's germline CDR1 is MDHEN and CDR2 SYDVKM. This CDR3 has 16 amino acids.

This clonotype showed up many times. The rearrangement joins TRBV6-5 to TRBJ1-2; 7 bases align to TRBD1. Germline assignment: CDR1 MNHEY and CDR2 SVGAGI. This CDR3 has 14 residues. Germline trimming cut 2 bases from V and 4 bases from J; bases unmatched to any gene: 4. CDR3 in DNA: TGTGCCAGCAGTTACACCGGGACAGTCTATGGCTACACCTTC. This gives the protein CASSYTGTVYGYTF.